This passage covers 30 T cell receptor beta chains from one sample sequenced in a study of cytomegalovirus exposure and HLA in healthy donors. Vbeta (60) and Jbeta (13) primers were used in the PCR. Here immunoSEQ multiplex PCR was the method, and the copy in TCRdb shows in-frame clones only, minus some. Of 200,000 to 250,000 clones detected, 65% to 80% appear once; the ten largest clones hold around a sixth. The specimen was PBMCs. Receptor source: a man between 35 and 55 years old in good health and CMV-seronegative.

CDR3 residues: CASSFLGTGGNYEQYF. In DNA form, the CDR3 reads TGTGCCAGCAGCTTCCTCGGGACAGGGGGAAACTACGAGCAGTACTTC. This chain links TRBV13 with TRBJ2-7, with 11 bases fitting TRBD1. Trimming took 3 bases from V and 3 from J; bases not matched to a gene: 7. The CDR3 runs to 16 residues. Germline V lookup: CDR1 PRHDT, CDR2 FYEKMQ (reference sequence).

CDR3: CSVRTSAEPTDTQYF. The CDR3 DNA reads as TGCAGCGTCAGGACTAGCGCCGAACCCACAGATACGCAGTATTTT. The genes are TRBV29-1 and TRBJ2-3; 9 nucleotides line up with TRBD2. This CDR3 spans 15 amino acids. V dropped 6 bases and J dropped 2; count of bases not matched to a gene: 9. The germline V gene has CDR1 SQVTM and CDR2 ANQGSEA.

Only one count was recorded for this clone. The chain has TRBV28 and TRBJ1-1, with no clear D. The germline V gene encodes CDR1 MDHEN and CDR2 SYDVKM. With 6 bases removed from V and 3 bases from J, the gap between germline ends came to 17 bases. There are 15 residues in the CDR3. The CDR3 is CASSPGLLKDTEAFF. CDR3 DNA sequence: TGTGCCAGCAGCCCGGGATTACTAAAGGACACTGAAGCTTTCTTT. Filled out from reference TRBV28 and TRBJ1-1, the complete variable domain reads DVKVTQSSRYLVKRTGEKVFLECVQDMDHENMFWYRQDPGLGLRLIYFSYDVKMKEKGDIPEGYSVSREKKERFSLILESASTNQTSMYLCASSPGLLKDTEAFFGQGTRLTVV.

The chain has TRBV19 and TRBJ2-7, with no clear D. The CDR3 is 11 amino acids. Trimming removed 1 base from V and 12 bases from J, with 10 bases in between. The germline CDR1 and CDR2 sequences are LNHDA and SQIVND (reference sequence). CDR3 sequence (DNA): TGTGCCAGTAGTATAGGTCGAGGATGGTACTTC. Translation gives CASSIGRGWYF.

The genes are TRBV27 and TRBJ1-2; TRBD1 matches at 8 bases. CDR3 size: 16 residues. The germline V gene encodes CDR1 MNHEY and CDR2 SMNVEV (reference sequence). V shed 5 bases, J shed 1 base, and the junction held 9 bases outside the gene matches. The DNA of the CDR3 is TGTGCCAGCAGTGCCCGACAGGGGAGTGGTAACTATGGCTACACCTTC. It translates to CASSARQGSGNYGYTF.

This chain uses TRBV29-1 with TRBJ2-2, with D unclear. The V end lost 7 bases, the J end lost 5 bases, and 14 bases lay between the germline ends. CDR1 and CDR2 from the germline V gene are SQVTM and ANQGSEA. The CDR3 spans 13 residues. The CDR3 protein is CSALNEWTGELFF. The CDR3 nucleotides are TGCAGCGCCCTCAACGAGTGGACCGGGGAGCTGTTTTTT.

The V and J genes are TRBV9 and TRBJ1-3; possibly TRBD1 for D (5 bases). This CDR3 has 15 residues. The germline V and J ends were trimmed by 7 bases and 2 bases, with 16 bases remaining between them. CDR1 SGDLS and CDR2 YYNGEE come from the germline V gene. The chain's CDR3 is CASRKTANPGNTIYF. The CDR3 nucleotides are TGTGCCAGCCGCAAGACAGCCAACCCTGGAAACACCATATATTTT.

The chain has TRBV5-4 and TRBJ1-2; 7 nucleotides agree with TRBD1. The CDR3 has 13 amino acids. The trim removed 4 bases at V and 5 bases at J, leaving 5 bases unmatched. Looked up from germline, CDR1 is SGHNT and CDR2 is YYREEE (reference sequence). The CDR3, as DNA: TGTGCCAGCAGCCCGGGACAGAGATATGGCTACACCTTC. Amino acid sequence: CASSPGQRYGYTF.

The CDR3 reads CASSGSGTGTDTQYF. CDR3 DNA: TGTGCCAGCAGTGGGTCCGGGACAGGGACAGATACGCAGTATTTT. The V and J genes are TRBV25-1 and TRBJ2-3, with TRBD1 matching over 9 bases. The trim removed 4 bases at V and 3 bases at J, leaving 5 bases unmatched. Germline values: CDR1 MGHDK, CDR2 SYGVNS. The CDR3 loop spans 15 amino acids.

This clone was recorded only once. The chain couples TRBV6-5 to TRBJ2-5, with a possible D match to TRBD2 (5 bases). The better agreement between TRBJ2-7 and the DNA end casts doubt on the J call. Germline CDR1 and CDR2: MNHEY and SVGAGI. This CDR3 has 15 residues. As DNA, the CDR3 is TGTGCCACCGCCCCCACCTTGAATCTAGCTTACGAGCAGTACTTC. Protein product: CATAPTLNLAYEQYF.

The genes are TRBV5-6 and TRBJ2-3; possibly TRBD2 for D (5 bases). CDR3 length: 14 residues. Germline values: CDR1 SGHDT, CDR2 YYEEEE. Trimming took 1 base from V and 3 from J, leaving 9 bases between them. The CDR3 sequence is CASSLYRETDTQYF. The CDR3, as DNA: TGTGCCAGCAGCTTGTATAGGGAGACAGATACGCAGTATTTT.

The J gene is TRBJ2-3, the V gene TRBV27; 12 positions match TRBD2. V lost 5 bases and J lost 4; bases outside the gene matches: 4. Germline V lookup: CDR1 MNHEY, CDR2 SMNVEV (reference sequence). The CDR3 loop spans 15 amino acids. The CDR3 DNA is TGTGCCAGCAGTGCGGGACTAGCGGGCCCAGATACGCAGTATTTT. Translation gives CASSAGLAGPDTQYF.

V gene TRBV18 combines with J gene TRBJ1-1, with D possibly being TRBD1 (5 bases). Trimming pared 3 bases from V and 1 base from J, leaving 9 bases between. The CDR3 covers 14 residues. CDR1 is KGHSH, CDR2 LQKENI, per germline. The CDR3 nucleotides read TGTGCCAGCTCACCTGGACACTCGAACACTGAAGCTTTCTTT. This encodes CASSPGHSNTEAFF.

This clone was seen once. This sequence joins TRBV7-2 and TRBJ2-7; D remains unclear. CDR1 and CDR2 (germline): SGHTA, FQGNSA. CDR3 length: 14 amino acids. V dropped 1 base and J dropped 6 bases, with 13 bases sitting between them. The CDR3 loop reads CASSLDVRVSEQYF. CDR3 DNA sequence: TGTGCCAGCAGCTTAGATGTTCGCGTCTCCGAGCAGTACTTC.

This chain joins TRBV19 and TRBJ1-2; 8 bases match TRBD1. CDR3 length equals 14 residues. J was trimmed by 7 bases and V by 5 bases; bases with no gene match: 9. Per germline, CDR1 LNHDA and CDR2 SQIVND (reference sequence). For the CDR3, the DNA is TGTGCCAGTAGTTCCGACAGGGGTCTGAGTGGCTACACCTTC. Amino acids: CASSSDRGLSGYTF. Filled out from reference TRBV19 and TRBJ1-2, the complete variable domain reads DGGITQSPKYLFRKEGQNVTLSCEQNLNHDAMYWYRQDPGQGLRLIYYSQIVNDFQKGDIAEGYSVSREKKESFPLTVTSAQKNPTAFYLCASSSDRGLSGYTFGSGTRLTVV.

Written as DNA, the CDR3 is TGTGCCAGTACTCAAGGAGACGGACAGTTCTATGGCTACACCTTC. It translates to CASTQGDGQFYGYTF. J is TRBJ1-2 and V is TRBV19, with D maybe TRBD1 (6 bases). The CDR3 sequence is 15 residues long. The V and J ends lost 7 bases and 4 bases respectively, with 19 bases between them. CDR1 is LNHDA and CDR2 is SQIVND in the germline V gene (reference sequence).

CDR3 DNA: TGTGCCACCAGCCCAGTACAGCCCTATGGCTACACCTTC. Residues: CATSPVQPYGYTF. The chain couples TRBV15 to TRBJ1-2, with D uncertain. V was clipped by 5 bases and J by 4 bases, with 11 bases between them. Germline V gives CDR1 LNHNV, CDR2 YYDKDF (reference sequence). CDR3 length equals 13 residues. Using reference TRBV15 and TRBJ1-2 for the parts outside the CDR3, the full variable domain is DAMVIQNPRYQVTQFGKPVTLSCSQTLNHNVMYWYQQKSSQAPKLLFHYYDKDFNNEADTPDNFQSRRPNTSFCFLDIRSPGLGDTAMYLCATSPVQPYGYTFGSGTRLTVV.

The V and J genes are TRBV9 and TRBJ2-5, with D possibly being TRBD1 (5 bases). Germline-derived CDR1 and CDR2 are SGDLS and YYNGEE. The V end was cut by 0 bases, the J end by 2 bases, with 11 bases between. The CDR3 covers 15 residues. The CDR3 is CASSVGAGYQETQYF. The CDR3 nucleotides are TGTGCCAGCAGCGTAGGAGCAGGGTATCAAGAGACCCAGTACTTC.

This sequence joins TRBV5-1 and TRBJ1-1; TRBD1 matches at 9 bases. Trimming at V came to 6 bases and at J to 4 bases, leaving 10 bases not matched to a gene. Germline lookup yields CDR1 SGHRS and CDR2 YFSETQ. CDR3 length: 15 amino acids. The CDR3 bases are TGCGCCAGCACAGGACAGGGGAGGTGGGGCACTGAAGCTTTCTTT. Protein: CASTGQGRWGTEAFF.

This sequence joins TRBV6-4 and TRBJ2-1, with 14 bases aligning to TRBD2. J lost 7 bases, V lost 1 base, and 3 bases had no gene match. The CDR3 has 16 residues. CDR1 MRHNA and CDR2 SNTAGT come from the germline V gene. DNA of the CDR3: TGTGCCAGCAGTGACTTGGGACTAGCGGGAGTAAATGAGCAGTTCTTC. This gives the protein CASSDLGLAGVNEQFF.

This clone came up a few times. The rearrangement links TRBV5-1 to TRBJ1-1, with D perhaps TRBD1 (5 bases). With 2 bases removed from V and 8 bases from J, the gap between germline ends came to 10 bases. The CDR3 extends over 12 amino acids. Germline CDR1 reads SGHRS; CDR2 reads YFSETQ. CDR3 region: CASSLGKGEAFF. Here the CDR3 DNA reads TGCGCCAGCAGCTTAGGAAAGGGGGAAGCTTTCTTT.

The V gene is TRBV4-2, the J gene TRBJ1-1; D call uncertain. The CDR3 is 12 amino acids. Germline V gene sequence: CDR1 LGHNA, CDR2 YNFKEQ. Trimming removed 3 bases at V and 5 bases at J, with 7 bases between. The CDR3: CASSHEGTEAFF. The CDR3 DNA follows: TGTGCCAGCAGCCACGAGGGTACTGAAGCTTTCTTT.

The chain links TRBV2 to TRBJ1-5; unclear D gene. V lost 8 bases and J lost 1, with 15 bases in between. The CDR3 is made up of 15 amino acids. Germline CDR1 is SNHLY and CDR2 is FYNNEI. CDR3 DNA: TGTGCCAGCCCCGGTGAGGGCCCAAGCAATCAGCCCCAGCATTTT. Its translation is CASPGEGPSNQPQHF.

This clone was found once. The V gene is TRBV4-1, the J gene TRBJ1-4; TRBD1 agrees at 10 bases. J lost 1 base, V lost 10 bases, and 9 bases had no gene match. The CDR3 covers 16 residues. Germline CDR1 and CDR2: MGHRA and YSYEKL. CDR3 amino acids: CATGTGAAVTNEKLFF. The CDR3 DNA reads TGCGCCACCGGGACAGGGGCGGCAGTAACTAATGAAAAACTGTTTTTT.

This clone was seen only a few times. The chain is built from TRBV5-1 and TRBJ1-2; 9 positions match TRBD1. The ends lost 0 bases at V and 4 bases at J; junction bases unmatched: 1. Germline V gene lookup returns CDR1 SGHRS and CDR2 YFSETQ. The CDR3 sequence is 14 residues long. The CDR3 region has the DNA TGCGCCAGCAGCTTGGCGACAGGGGGCTATGGCTACACCTTC. This encodes CASSLATGGYGYTF.

The chain combines TRBV5-1 with TRBJ2-1; TRBD2 agrees at 8 bases. Germline trimming cut 0 bases from V and 6 bases from J; bases unmatched to any gene: 14. Germline values: CDR1 SGHRS, CDR2 YFSETQ. The CDR3 is 18 residues long. CDR3 bases: TGCGCCAGCAGCTTGGATCCCAGCGGGGGTACAAATTTCAATGAGCAGTTCTTC. Protein product: CASSLDPSGGTNFNEQFF.

The chain links TRBV6-6 to TRBJ2-5; TRBD2 aligns across 7 bases. Per the germline V gene, CDR1 is MNHNY and CDR2 is SVGAGI (reference sequence). Trimming removed 4 bases from V and 1 base from J; junction bases left unmatched: 6. The CDR3 is 15 residues long. CDR3 DNA sequence: TGTGCCAGCAGTTTTTCGACTAGCATCCAAGAGACCCAGTACTTC. Encoded protein: CASSFSTSIQETQYF.

Turning to this clone: This same CDR3 is encoded by further DNA sequences in the sample. The chain employs TRBV7-9 and TRBJ1-1; the D gene is possibly TRBD1 (6 bases). The CDR3 is 14 amino acids. V shed 1 base and J shed 4 bases, with 10 bases lying between them. The germline gives CDR1 SEHNR, CDR2 FQNEAQ (reference sequence). This CDR3 reads CASSLGGHSTEAFF. CDR3 DNA sequence: TGTGCCAGCAGCTTAGGGGGACACAGCACTGAAGCTTTCTTT.

This clone was observed a few times. The CDR3: CASRSTGGTYNYGYTF. Written as DNA, the CDR3 is TGTGCCTCGAGGAGTACAGGGGGAACTTATAACTATGGCTACACCTTC. The chain recombines TRBV2 with TRBJ1-2; 8 nucleotides align to TRBD1. Germline values: CDR1 SNHLY, CDR2 FYNNEI. The CDR3 has 16 residues. V lost 11 bases, J lost 1 base, and 15 bases stayed unmatched.

The chain combines TRBV7-2 with TRBJ1-5; maybe TRBD1 (5 bases). Germline V gives CDR1 SGHTA, CDR2 FQGNSA. The CDR3 contains 17 residues. Between the trimmed V and J ends, which lost 2 bases and 2 bases, there was a span of 16 bases. CDR3 amino acids: CASSLKYGQGGNQPQHF. The DNA of the CDR3 is TGTGCCAGCAGCTTAAAGTATGGCCAAGGGGGCAATCAGCCCCAGCATTTT.